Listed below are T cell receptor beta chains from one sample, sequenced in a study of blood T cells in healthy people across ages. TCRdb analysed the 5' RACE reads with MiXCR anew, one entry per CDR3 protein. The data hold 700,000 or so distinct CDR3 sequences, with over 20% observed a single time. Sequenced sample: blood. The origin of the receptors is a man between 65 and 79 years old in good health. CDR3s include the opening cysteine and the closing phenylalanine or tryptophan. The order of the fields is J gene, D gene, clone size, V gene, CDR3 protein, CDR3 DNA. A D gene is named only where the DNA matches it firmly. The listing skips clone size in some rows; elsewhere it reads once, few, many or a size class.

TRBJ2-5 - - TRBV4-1 CASSQIEETQYF TGCGCCAGCAGCCAAATAGAGGAGACCCAGTACTTC
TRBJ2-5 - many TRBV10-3 CAISERGYQETQYF TGTGCCATCAGTGAACGGGGGTACCAAGAGACCCAGTACTTC
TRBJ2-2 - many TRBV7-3 CASSLHGSWGTGELFF TGTGCCAGCAGCTTACATGGGTCTTGGGGGACCGGGGAGCTGTTTTTT
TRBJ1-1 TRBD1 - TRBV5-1 CASSSQTGRNTEAFF TGCGCCAGCAGCAGCCAGACAGGGCGGAACACTGAAGCTTTCTTT
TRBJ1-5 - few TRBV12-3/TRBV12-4 CASSLLVNQPQHF TGTGCCAGCAGTTTATTAGTAAATCAGCCCCAGCATTTT
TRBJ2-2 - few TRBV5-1 CASTSEGRDANTGELFF TGCGCCAGCACCTCGGAGGGCAGAGACGCGAACACCGGGGAGCTGTTTTTT
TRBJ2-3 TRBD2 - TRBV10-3 CAIGLAGVGDTQYF TGTGCCATCGGGCTAGCGGGAGTAGGGGATACGCAGTATTTT
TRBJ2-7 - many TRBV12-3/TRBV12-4 CASSPQGGFEQYF TGTGCCAGCAGTCCCCAGGGGGGGTTCGAGCAGTACTTC
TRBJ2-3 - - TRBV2 CASSNYRGGTQYF TGTGCCAGCAGTAACTACAGGGGAGGTACGCAGTATTTT
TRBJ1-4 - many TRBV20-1 CSARHSWVLFF TGCAGTGCTAGACACAGCTGGGTGTTGTTTTTT
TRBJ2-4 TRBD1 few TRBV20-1 CSARGLQGWINIQYF TGCAGTGCTAGAGGATTACAGGGGTGGATAAACATTCAGTACTTC
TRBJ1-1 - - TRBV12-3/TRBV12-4 CASSLGTAGATEAFF TGTGCCAGCAGTTTAGGGACAGCCGGCGCCACTGAAGCTTTCTTT
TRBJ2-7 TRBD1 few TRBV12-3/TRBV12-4 CASSLGTGHYEQYF TGTGCCAGCAGTTTGGGGACAGGGCACTACGAGCAGTACTTC
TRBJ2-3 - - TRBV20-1 CSARDGRPSNSDTQYF TGCAGTGCTAGAGATGGTCGCCCTAGTAACTCAGATACGCAGTATTTT
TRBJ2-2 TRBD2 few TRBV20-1 CSARDFRGRAPGELFF TGCAGTGCTAGAGATTTTCGCGGGAGGGCCCCCGGGGAGCTGTTTTTT
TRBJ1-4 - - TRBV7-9 CASSLTTGGREKLFF TGTGCCAGCAGCTTAACGACAGGAGGTCGGGAAAAACTGTTTTTT
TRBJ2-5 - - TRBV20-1 CSAPMGTLQETQYF TGCAGTGCTCCGATGGGAACTCTCCAAGAGACCCAGTACTTC